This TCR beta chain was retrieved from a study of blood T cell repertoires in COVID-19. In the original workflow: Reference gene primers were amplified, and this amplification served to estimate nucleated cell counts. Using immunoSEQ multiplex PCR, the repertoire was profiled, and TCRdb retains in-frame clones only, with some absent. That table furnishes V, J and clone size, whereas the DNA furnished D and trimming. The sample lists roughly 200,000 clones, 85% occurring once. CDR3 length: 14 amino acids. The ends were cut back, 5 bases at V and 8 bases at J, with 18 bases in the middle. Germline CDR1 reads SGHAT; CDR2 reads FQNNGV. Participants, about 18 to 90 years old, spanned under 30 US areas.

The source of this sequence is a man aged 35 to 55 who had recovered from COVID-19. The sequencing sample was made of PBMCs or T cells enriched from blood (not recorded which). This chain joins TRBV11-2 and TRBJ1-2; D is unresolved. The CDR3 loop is CASSNSHILLGYTF. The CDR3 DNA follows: TGTGCCAGCAGCAATTCCCACATCCTCTTAGGCTACACCTTC.